This T cell receptor beta chain derives from a study of T cells in women clearing cervical HPV infection. Points from the study as a whole: Cases carried less TRBV6-7 than controls: about 0.1% versus 0.15%.

About this clone: Its antigen is currently unknown. From the germline J gene comes the end of the CDR3, since the read stops 3 residues before it.

Prevalent HPV16 infections were excluded; only incident single HPV16 infections included. The table came from immunoSEQ multiplex PCR; TCRdb's copy has only in-frame clones and leaves some out. The repertoire table contains about 30,000 clones. Germline V lookup: CDR1 LGHDT, CDR2 YNNKEL (reference sequence). V lost 4 bases to trimming and J lost 1 base; unmatched junction nucleotides: 5. This CDR3 region has 15 residues. The source is a woman aged 18-70 years with a cervical HPV16 infection that either progressed to CIN3+ or cleared (not recorded which). The sequenced sample was blood buffy coat. The chain has TRBV3-1 (or the pseudogene TRBV3-2) and TRBJ2-3; 7 bases match TRBD2. CDR3 residues: CASSPAGEGTDTQYF. CDR3 bases read: TGTGCCAGCAGCCCCGCGGGGGAAGGCACAGATACG.